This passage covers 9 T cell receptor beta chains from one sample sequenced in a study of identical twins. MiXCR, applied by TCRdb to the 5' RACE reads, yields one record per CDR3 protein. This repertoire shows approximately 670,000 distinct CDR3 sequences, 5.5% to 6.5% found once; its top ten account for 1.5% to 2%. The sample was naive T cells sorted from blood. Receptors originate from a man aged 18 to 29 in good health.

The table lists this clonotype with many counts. The chain's CDR3 is CSAQTGPLSSSNQPQHF. The CDR3 DNA reads TGCAGTGCTCAGACAGGACCCCTTTCCTCAAGCAATCAGCCCCAGCATTTT. The genes are TRBV20-1 and TRBJ1-5, with a weak D call TRBD1 (6 bases). Germline V gene sequence: CDR1 DFQATT, CDR2 SNEGSKA (reference sequence). The CDR3 sequence is 17 residues long. Trimming removed 5 bases from V and 1 base from J, with 21 bases in between.

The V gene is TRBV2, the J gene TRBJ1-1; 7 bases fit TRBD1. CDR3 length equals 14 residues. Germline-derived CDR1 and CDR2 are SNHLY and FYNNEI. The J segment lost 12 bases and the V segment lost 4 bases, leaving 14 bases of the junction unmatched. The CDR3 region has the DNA TGTGCCAGCAGTGGATCAACAGGGGCCGTCCTAACTTTCTTT. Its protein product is CASSGSTGAVLTFF.

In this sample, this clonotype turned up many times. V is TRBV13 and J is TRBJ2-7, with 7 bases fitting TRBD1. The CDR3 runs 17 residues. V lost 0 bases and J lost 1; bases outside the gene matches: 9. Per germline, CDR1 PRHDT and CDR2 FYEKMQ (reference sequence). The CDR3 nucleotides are TGTGCCAGCAGCTTAGGTGTAGGGGGCGGTCCATCCTACGAGCAGTACTTC. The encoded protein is CASSLGVGGGPSYEQYF.

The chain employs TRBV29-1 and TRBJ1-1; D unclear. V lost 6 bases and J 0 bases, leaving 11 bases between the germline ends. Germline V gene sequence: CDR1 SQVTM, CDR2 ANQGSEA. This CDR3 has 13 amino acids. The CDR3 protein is CSVAGKMNTEAFF. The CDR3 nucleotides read TGCAGCGTCGCCGGTAAAATGAACACTGAAGCTTTCTTT.

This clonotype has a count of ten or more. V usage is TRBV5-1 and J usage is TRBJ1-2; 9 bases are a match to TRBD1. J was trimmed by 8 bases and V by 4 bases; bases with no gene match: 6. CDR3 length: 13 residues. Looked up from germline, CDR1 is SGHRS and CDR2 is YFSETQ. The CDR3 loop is CASSRDREGGYTF. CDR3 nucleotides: TGCGCCAGCAGCCGGGACAGGGAGGGAGGCTACACCTTC.

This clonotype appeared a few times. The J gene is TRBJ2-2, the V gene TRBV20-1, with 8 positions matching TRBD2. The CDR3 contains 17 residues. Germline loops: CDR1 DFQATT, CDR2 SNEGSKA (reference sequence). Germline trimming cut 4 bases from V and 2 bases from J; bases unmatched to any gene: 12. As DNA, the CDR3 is TGCAGTGCTACCGACCCGGGCAGCGGGGGTAACACCGGGGAGCTGTTTTTT. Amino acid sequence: CSATDPGSGGNTGELFF.

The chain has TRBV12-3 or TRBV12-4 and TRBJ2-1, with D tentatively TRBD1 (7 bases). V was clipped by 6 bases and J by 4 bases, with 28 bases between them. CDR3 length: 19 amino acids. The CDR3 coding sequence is TGTGCCAGCAGGCCTAACAGGGGTAAACAGAGACTAGTATACAATGAGCAGTTCTTC. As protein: CASRPNRGKQRLVYNEQFF.

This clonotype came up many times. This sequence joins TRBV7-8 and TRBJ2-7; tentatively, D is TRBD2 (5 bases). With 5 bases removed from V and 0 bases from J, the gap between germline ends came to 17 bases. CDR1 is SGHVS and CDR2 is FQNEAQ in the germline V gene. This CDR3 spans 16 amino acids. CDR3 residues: CASSPRRGTSSYEQYF. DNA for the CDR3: TGTGCCAGCAGCCCACGACGGGGAACAAGCTCCTACGAGCAGTACTTC.

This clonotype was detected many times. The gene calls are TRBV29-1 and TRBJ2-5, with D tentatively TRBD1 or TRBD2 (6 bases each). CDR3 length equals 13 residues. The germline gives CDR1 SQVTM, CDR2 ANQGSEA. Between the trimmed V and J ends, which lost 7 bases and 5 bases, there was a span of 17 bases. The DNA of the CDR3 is TGCAGCGCCGTAGGGGGGTTTCAGGAGACCCAGTACTTC. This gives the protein CSAVGGFQETQYF.